Included here is one T cell receptor beta chain sequence, with context. Its specificity is unknown. Assay used: immunoSEQ multiplex PCR; TCRdb lists only in-frame clones, some missing. The sample comprises 80,000 or so clones, roughly 88% of which are singletons, and about 10% rests with the top ten. The CDR3 has 15 residues. Trimming cost V 3 bases and J 1 base, with 13 bases left between them. Germline CDR1 and CDR2: SGHRS and YFSETQ. These data are taken from a study of T cell responses to AZD1222 COVID-19 vaccine. Study-wide points: Possibly, clonal diversity was underestimated; donors were largely white British and included more females.

The chain combines TRBV5-1 with TRBJ1-2; maybe TRBD1 (5 bases). Specimen: peripheral blood, collected 28 days after the second AZD1222 dose. The TCR sequence derives from an adult who received the AZD1222 COVID-19 vaccine. DNA for the CDR3: TGCGCCAGCAGCTCCCGCGGGACGGATAACTATGGCTACACCTTC. The encoded protein is CASSSRGTDNYGYTF.